Listed here are 17 T cell receptor beta chains from one sample, sequenced in a study of cytotoxic CD8 clonotypes in ibrutinib-treated CLL. Only in-frame clones appear in the TCRdb table, and some are missing; sequencing was by immunoSEQ multiplex PCR. The sample has about 200,000 clones; 72% are singletons. The starting material was PBMCs, obtained after 24 months of ibrutinib treatment. Receptors originate from a human donor with chronic lymphocytic leukemia.

The V gene is TRBV5-1, the J gene TRBJ1-1; TRBD1 aligns across 7 bases. The trim removed 0 bases at V and 6 bases at J, leaving 5 bases unmatched. Germline CDR1 is SGHRS and CDR2 is YFSETQ. The CDR3 loop spans 14 amino acids. DNA of the CDR3: TGCGCCAGCAGCTTGGGACAGGGAGGACCTGAAGCTTTCTTT. Its protein product is CASSLGQGGPEAFF. Drawing the rest from reference TRBV5-1 and TRBJ1-1, the complete variable domain is KAGVTQTPRYLIKTRGQQVTLSCSPISGHRSVSWYQQTPGQGLQFLFEYFSETQRNKGNFPGRFSGRQFSNSRSEMNVSTLELGDSALYLCASSLGQGGPEAFFGQGTRLTVV.

This clone was recorded a few times. The chain uses TRBV11-2 and TRBJ1-3, with TRBD1 identical over 9 bases. The CDR3 spans 16 residues. Unmatched junction bases numbered 9, after V lost 5 bases and J lost 4 bases. CDR1 is SGHAT, CDR2 FQNNGV, per germline. This CDR3 reads CASSTTGTGYGNTIYF. The CDR3 bases are TGTGCCAGCAGCACTACCGGGACAGGGTACGGAAACACCATATATTTT.

The chain recombines TRBV7-2 with TRBJ1-1; D gene unclear. V lost 2 bases and J lost 1, with 8 bases in between. The CDR3 is made up of 14 amino acids. Germline V gives CDR1 SGHTA, CDR2 FQGNSA. This CDR3 is CASSLLGRNTEAFF. CDR3 nucleotide sequence: TGTGCCAGCAGCTTACTTGGGAGGAACACTGAAGCTTTCTTT.

The chain couples TRBV6-5 to TRBJ2-7; either TRBD1 or TRBD2 may supply D (5 bases each). V dropped 5 bases and J dropped 2 bases, with 13 bases sitting between them. Germline CDR1 MNHEY, CDR2 SVGAGI. CDR3 length: 14 amino acids. DNA of the CDR3: TGTGCCAGCAGTCACCGGGACCGAACCTACGAGCAGTACTTC. This encodes CASSHRDRTYEQYF.

Remarks on this clone: This sample also contains other DNA sequences that code for the same CDR3. This sequence joins TRBV9 and TRBJ2-7; D not certain. Trimming pared 0 bases from V and 1 base from J, leaving 5 bases between. Germline CDR1 SGDLS, CDR2 YYNGEE. The CDR3 has 13 residues. CDR3 DNA: TGTGCCAGCAGCGTAGGTGGTTCCTACGAGCAGTACTTC. Its translation: CASSVGGSYEQYF.

The chain is built from TRBV4-2 and TRBJ1-2; D is uncertain. V lost 4 bases and J lost 4, with 13 bases in between. The CDR3 sequence is 14 residues long. Germline V gene lookup returns CDR1 LGHNA and CDR2 YNFKEQ. As DNA, the CDR3 is TGTGCCAGCAGCCCCTCTCTCTTAGCCTATGGCTACACCTTC. Translating gives CASSPSLLAYGYTF.

The V and J genes are TRBV11-2 and TRBJ2-3; possibly TRBD2 for D (6 bases). The V gene lost 5 bases and the J gene lost 5 bases, with 14 bases spanning the gap. Germline values: CDR1 SGHAT, CDR2 FQNNGV. This CDR3 has 14 amino acids. Here the CDR3 reads CASSLAGWLDTQYF. CDR3 DNA sequence: TGTGCCAGCAGCCTCGCGGGGTGGCTAGATACGCAGTATTTT.

J is TRBJ1-2 and V is TRBV19, with D perhaps matching TRBD1 (6 bases). The CDR3 has 15 amino acids. V shed 7 bases and J shed 4 bases, with 19 bases lying between them. In germline, CDR1 is LNHDA, CDR2 SQIVND (reference sequence). The CDR3 DNA reads as TGTGCCAGTACGGACAGACCATATAAAATCTATGGCTACACCTTC. Translating gives CASTDRPYKIYGYTF. Complete variable domain (other parts from reference TRBV19 and TRBJ1-2): DGGITQSPKYLFRKEGQNVTLSCEQNLNHDAMYWYRQDPGQGLRLIYYSQIVNDFQKGDIAEGYSVSREKKESFPLTVTSAQKNPTAFYLCASTDRPYKIYGYTFGSGTRLTVV.

The J gene is TRBJ2-2, the V gene TRBV15, with D possibly matching TRBD2 (6 bases). This CDR3 has 17 amino acids. Trimming removed 5 bases at V and 6 bases at J, with 22 bases between. Germline loops: CDR1 LNHNV, CDR2 YYDKDF (reference sequence). CDR3 region: CATSSGRGAGMAGELFF. CDR3 nucleotide sequence: TGTGCCACCAGCTCAGGTCGGGGTGCGGGAATGGCCGGGGAGCTGTTTTTT. Using reference TRBV15 and TRBJ2-2 for the parts outside the CDR3, the full variable domain is DAMVIQNPRYQVTQFGKPVTLSCSQTLNHNVMYWYQQKSSQAPKLLFHYYDKDFNNEADTPDNFQSRRPNTSFCFLDIRSPGLGDTAMYLCATSSGRGAGMAGELFFGEGSRLTVL.

V and J are TRBV2 and TRBJ1-5; the match to TRBD1 covers 7 bases. V lost 4 bases and J lost 7; bases outside the gene matches: 10. The CDR3 covers 15 residues. Germline lookup yields CDR1 SNHLY and CDR2 FYNNEI. CDR3 bases: TGTGCCAGCAGTGGGACAGGAGGGACCTTGCAGCCCCAGCATTTT. As protein: CASSGTGGTLQPQHF.

The sample holds a few counts of this clone. The rearrangement joins TRBV10-2 to TRBJ2-7; 7 bases are shared with TRBD2. CDR3 size: 14 residues. Germline V CDR1 and CDR2: WSHSY, SAAADI. Unmatched junction bases numbered 4, after V lost 4 bases and J lost 1 base. CDR3 nucleotide sequence: TGCGCCAGCAGTGTTGAGGGAGGGTCCTACGAGCAGTACTTC. It translates to CASSVEGGSYEQYF.

The chain is built from TRBV19 and TRBJ2-7, with 11 bases fitting TRBD1. V lost 8 bases to trimming and J lost 9 bases; unmatched junction nucleotides: 18. The CDR3 loop spans 16 amino acids. Germline V CDR1 and CDR2: LNHDA, SQIVND (reference sequence). CDR3 in amino acids: CASQPTPGQGGYGQYF. The CDR3 nucleotides are TGTGCCAGTCAACCCACCCCGGGACAGGGGGGCTATGGGCAGTACTTC.

V is TRBV7-9 and J is TRBJ2-7, with 10 bases lining up with TRBD2. In germline, CDR1 is SEHNR, CDR2 FQNEAQ (reference sequence). CDR3 length: 15 amino acids. With 5 bases clipped from V and 3 bases from J, the junction kept 7 bases outside the gene matches. CDR3 coding DNA: TGTGCCAGCAGCATATGGACTAGCGGAAACTACGAGCAGTACTTC. It yields the protein CASSIWTSGNYEQYF.

The V gene is TRBV30, the J gene TRBJ2-5; D not resolved. The CDR3 extends over 14 amino acids. Germline CDR1 GTSNPN, CDR2 SVGIG (reference sequence). V was shortened by 0 bases and J by 2 bases, with 10 bases between the two germline ends. The CDR3 DNA follows: TGTGCCTGGAGTGTATGGGGAAGACAAGAGACCCAGTACTTC. Translation: CAWSVWGRQETQYF.

This clone showed up just a few times. This chain joins TRBV27 and TRBJ2-5; D is undetermined. This CDR3 region has 16 residues. Looked up from germline, CDR1 is MNHEY and CDR2 is SMNVEV (reference sequence). Trimming took 5 bases from V and 3 from J, leaving 19 bases between them. As DNA, the CDR3 is TGTGCCAGCAGTACGCTCGTGGGTCAGATAAAAGAGACCCAGTACTTC. Its translation is CASSTLVGQIKETQYF.

Only a few counts were recorded for this clone. This sequence joins TRBV5-4 and TRBJ2-2; no firm D call. The germline gives CDR1 SGHNT, CDR2 YYREEE (reference sequence). The CDR3 extends over 14 amino acids. V lost 1 base and J 5 bases, leaving 9 bases between the germline ends. The CDR3 protein is CASSLPGRTGELFF. Here the CDR3 DNA reads TGTGCCAGCAGCTTGCCTGGCAGGACCGGGGAGCTGTTTTTT.

The rearrangement links TRBV10-3 to TRBJ1-2; 9 bases map to TRBD1. The germline gives CDR1 ENHRY, CDR2 SYGVKD. J lost 4 bases, V lost 5 bases, and 5 bases had no gene match. This CDR3 is built from 14 residues. DNA for the CDR3: TGTGCCATCAGTTCGGGACAGGGAGGCTATGGCTACACCTTC. Protein product: CAISSGQGGYGYTF.